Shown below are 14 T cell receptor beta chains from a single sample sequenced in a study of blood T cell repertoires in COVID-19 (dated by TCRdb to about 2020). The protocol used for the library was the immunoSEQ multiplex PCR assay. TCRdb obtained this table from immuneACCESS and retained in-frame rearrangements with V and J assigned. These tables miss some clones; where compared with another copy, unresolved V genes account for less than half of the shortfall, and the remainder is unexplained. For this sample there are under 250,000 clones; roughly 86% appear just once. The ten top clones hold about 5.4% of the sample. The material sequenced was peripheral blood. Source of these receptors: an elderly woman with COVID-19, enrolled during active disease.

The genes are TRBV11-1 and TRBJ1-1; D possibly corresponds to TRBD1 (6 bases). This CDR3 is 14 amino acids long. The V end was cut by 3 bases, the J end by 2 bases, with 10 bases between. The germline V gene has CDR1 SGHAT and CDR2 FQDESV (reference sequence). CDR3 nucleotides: TGTGCCAGCAGCTTCCAGGACAGCAACACTGAAGCTTTCTTT. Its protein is CASSFQDSNTEAFF.

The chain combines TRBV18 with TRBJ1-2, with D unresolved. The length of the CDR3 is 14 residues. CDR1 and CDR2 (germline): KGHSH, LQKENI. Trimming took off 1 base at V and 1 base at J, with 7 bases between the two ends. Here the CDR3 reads CASSPLQYNYGYTF. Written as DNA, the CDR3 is TGTGCCAGCTCACCACTTCAGTATAACTATGGCTACACCTTC. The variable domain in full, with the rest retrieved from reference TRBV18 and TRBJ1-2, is NAGVMQNPRHLVRRRGQEARLRCSPMKGHSHVYWYRQLPEEGLKFMVYLQKENIIDESGMPKERFSAEFPKEGPSILRIQQVVRGDSAAYFCASSPLQYNYGYTFGSGTRLTVV.

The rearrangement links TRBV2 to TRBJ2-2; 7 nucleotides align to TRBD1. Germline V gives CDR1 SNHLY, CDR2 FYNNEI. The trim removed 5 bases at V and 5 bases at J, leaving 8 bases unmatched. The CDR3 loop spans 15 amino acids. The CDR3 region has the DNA TGTGCCAGCAGTAAGAAGGGGGCTTGGACCGGGGAGCTGTTTTTT. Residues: CASSKKGAWTGELFF.

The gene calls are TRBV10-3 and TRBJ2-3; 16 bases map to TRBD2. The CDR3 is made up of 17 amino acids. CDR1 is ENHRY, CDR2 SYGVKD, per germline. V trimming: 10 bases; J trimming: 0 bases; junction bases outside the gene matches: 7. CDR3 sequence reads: CASAGTSGGGSTDTQYF. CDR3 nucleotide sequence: TGTGCCAGCGCCGGGACTAGCGGGGGGGGCAGCACAGATACGCAGTATTTT.

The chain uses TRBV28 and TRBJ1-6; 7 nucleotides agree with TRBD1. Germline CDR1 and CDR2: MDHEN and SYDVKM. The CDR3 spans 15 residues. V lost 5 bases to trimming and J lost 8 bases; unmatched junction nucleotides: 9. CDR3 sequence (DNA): TGTGCCAGCAGTCCCTGGGACAGCGCCCATTCACCCCTCCACTTT. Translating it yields CASSPWDSAHSPLHF.

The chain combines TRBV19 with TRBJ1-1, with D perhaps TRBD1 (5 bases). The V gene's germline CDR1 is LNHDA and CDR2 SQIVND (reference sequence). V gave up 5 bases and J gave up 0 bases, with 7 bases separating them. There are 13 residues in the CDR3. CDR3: CASSGGLNTEAFF. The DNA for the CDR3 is TGTGCCAGTAGTGGGGGGTTGAACACTGAAGCTTTCTTT.

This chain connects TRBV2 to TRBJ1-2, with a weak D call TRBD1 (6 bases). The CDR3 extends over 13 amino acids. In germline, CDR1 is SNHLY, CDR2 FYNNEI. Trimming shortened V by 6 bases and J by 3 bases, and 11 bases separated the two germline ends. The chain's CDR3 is CASSSGGHYGYTF. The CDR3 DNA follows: TGTGCCAGCAGCAGTGGGGGCCACTATGGCTACACCTTC.

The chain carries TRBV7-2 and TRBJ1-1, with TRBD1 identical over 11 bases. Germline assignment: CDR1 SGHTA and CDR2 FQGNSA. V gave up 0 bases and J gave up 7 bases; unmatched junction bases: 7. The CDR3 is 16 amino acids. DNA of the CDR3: TGTGCCAGCAGCTTAGCCCCGGGACAGGGGGTACTTGAAGCTTTCTTT. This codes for CASSLAPGQGVLEAFF.

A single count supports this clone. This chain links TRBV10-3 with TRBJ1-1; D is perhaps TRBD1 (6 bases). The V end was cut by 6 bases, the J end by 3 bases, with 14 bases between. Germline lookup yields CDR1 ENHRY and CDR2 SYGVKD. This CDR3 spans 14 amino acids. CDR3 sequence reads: CAISSTGEYTEAFF. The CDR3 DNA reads TGTGCCATCAGCTCGACAGGAGAGTACACTGAAGCTTTCTTT.

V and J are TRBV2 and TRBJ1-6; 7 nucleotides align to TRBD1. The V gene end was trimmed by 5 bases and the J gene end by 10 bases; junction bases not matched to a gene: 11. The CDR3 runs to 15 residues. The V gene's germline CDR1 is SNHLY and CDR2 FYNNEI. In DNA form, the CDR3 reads TGTGCCAGCAGTCAGACAGGGAAAGGTGGATCACCCCTCCACTTT. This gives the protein CASSQTGKGGSPLHF.

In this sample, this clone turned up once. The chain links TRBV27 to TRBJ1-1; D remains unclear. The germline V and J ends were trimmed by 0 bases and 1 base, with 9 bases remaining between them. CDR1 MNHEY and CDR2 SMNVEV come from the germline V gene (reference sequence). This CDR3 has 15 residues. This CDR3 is CASSLSFSGNTEAFF. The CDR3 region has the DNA TGTGCCAGCAGTTTATCGTTTTCAGGGAACACTGAAGCTTTCTTT.

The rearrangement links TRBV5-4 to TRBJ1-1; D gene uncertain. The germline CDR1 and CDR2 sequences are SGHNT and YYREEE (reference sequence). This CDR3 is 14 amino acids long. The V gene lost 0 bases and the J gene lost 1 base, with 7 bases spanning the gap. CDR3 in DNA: TGTGCCAGCAGCTTGGCAGGCTCGAACACTGAAGCTTTCTTT. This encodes CASSLAGSNTEAFF. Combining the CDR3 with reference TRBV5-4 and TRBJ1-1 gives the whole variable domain ETGVTQSPTHLIKTRGQQVTLRCSSQSGHNTVSWYQQALGQGPQFIFQYYREEENGRGNFPPRFSGLQFPNYSSELNVNALELDDSALYLCASSLAGSNTEAFFGQGTRLTVV.

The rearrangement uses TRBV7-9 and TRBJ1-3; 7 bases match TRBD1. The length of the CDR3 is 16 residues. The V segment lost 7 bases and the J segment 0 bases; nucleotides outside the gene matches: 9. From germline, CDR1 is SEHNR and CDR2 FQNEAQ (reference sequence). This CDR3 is CASNKDRSPSGNTIYF. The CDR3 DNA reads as TGTGCCAGCAACAAGGACAGGAGCCCCTCTGGAAACACCATATATTTT.

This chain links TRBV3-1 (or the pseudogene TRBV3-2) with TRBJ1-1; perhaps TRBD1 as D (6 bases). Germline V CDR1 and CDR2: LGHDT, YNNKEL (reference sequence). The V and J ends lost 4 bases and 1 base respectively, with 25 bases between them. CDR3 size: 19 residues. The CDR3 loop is CASSPMMWGGRGENTEAFF. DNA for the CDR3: TGTGCCAGCAGCCCGATGATGTGGGGGGGCCGGGGGGAGAACACTGAAGCTTTCTTT.